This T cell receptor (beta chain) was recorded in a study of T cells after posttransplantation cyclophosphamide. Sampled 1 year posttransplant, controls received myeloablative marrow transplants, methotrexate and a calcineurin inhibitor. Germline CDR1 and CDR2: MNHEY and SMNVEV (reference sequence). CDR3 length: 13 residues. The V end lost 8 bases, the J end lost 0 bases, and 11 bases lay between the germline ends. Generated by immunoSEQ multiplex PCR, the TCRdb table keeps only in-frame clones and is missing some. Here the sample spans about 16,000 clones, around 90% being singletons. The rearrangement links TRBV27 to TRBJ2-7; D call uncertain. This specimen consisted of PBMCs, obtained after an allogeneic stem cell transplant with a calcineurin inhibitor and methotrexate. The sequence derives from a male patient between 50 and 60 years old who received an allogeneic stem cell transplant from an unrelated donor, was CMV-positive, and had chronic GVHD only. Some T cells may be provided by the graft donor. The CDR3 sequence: CASSEVSSYEQYF. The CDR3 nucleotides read TGTGCCAGCTCTGAGGTCTCCTCCTACGAGCAGTACTTC.